This T cell receptor beta chain was captured in a study of T cell repertoires in cytomegalovirus infection. With respect to this clonotype: No antigen is known for it.

TCRdb recomputed calls from the reads with MiXCR, one row per CDR3 protein. Among about 900,000 distinct CDR3 sequences listed, less than 40% were seen once. Study-level points and caveats: Frequencies of public TCR beta families were cumulated, and this identified carriers of CMV plus the relevant HLA. The response measured ex vivo was dominated by TCR beta clonotypes (HLA-C-restricted and CMV-specific).

This clonotype was obtained from a human donor in good health (CMV status not recorded). Some clones in this sample may be carry-over from other donors' samples. The sequencing used cultured CD8+ T cells from PBMCs, collected from culture after CMV antigen stimulation.

For the CDR3, the DNA is TGTGCCAGCAGTGTCCGGGACAGGTACTACGAGCAGTACTTC. Amino acids: CASSVRDRYYEQYF. This rearrangement joins TRBV6-1 to TRBJ2-7; 8 bases align to TRBD1. CDR3 length: 14 amino acids. With V trimmed by 4 bases and J by 3 bases, 5 bases remained unmatched. Germline-derived CDR1 and CDR2 are MNHNS and SASEGT.